These 15 T cell receptor beta chains came from one sample sequenced in a study of cytomegalovirus exposure and HLA in healthy donors. In the PCR, 60 Vbeta and 13 Jbeta primers were used. The table came from immunoSEQ multiplex PCR; TCRdb's copy has only in-frame clones and leaves some out. This table has 110,000 to 150,000 clones, 60% to 85% appearing once. The material sequenced was PBMCs. These receptors came from a man younger than 45 in good health and CMV-seronegative.

The CDR3 here is CASTRDTTTDTQYF. The CDR3 DNA is TGCGCCAGCACCCGGGACACCACCACAGATACGCAGTATTTT. The V and J genes are TRBV5-1 and TRBJ2-3, with D tentatively TRBD1 (6 bases). Trimming removed 6 bases from V and 2 bases from J, with 13 bases in between. CDR1 and CDR2 (germline): SGHRS, YFSETQ. CDR3 length: 14 residues.

V gene TRBV7-9 combines with J gene TRBJ2-5; 7 positions agree with TRBD1. The length of the CDR3 is 11 residues. Trimming at V came to 5 bases and at J to 11 bases, leaving 5 bases not matched to a gene. CDR1 is SEHNR, CDR2 FQNEAQ, per germline (reference sequence). The CDR3 region has the DNA TGTGCCAGCAGCCAGGGGACAGAGCAGTACTTC. Amino acid sequence: CASSQGTEQYF.

This chain joins TRBV28 and TRBJ1-2; 7 bases map to TRBD1. V trimming: 10 bases; J trimming: 2 bases; junction bases outside the gene matches: 13. This CDR3 has 15 amino acids. Per the germline V gene, CDR1 is MDHEN and CDR2 is SYDVKM. CDR3 sequence reads: CAIWKAGTENYGYTF. In nucleotides, the CDR3 is TGTGCCATCTGGAAAGCCGGGACAGAGAACTATGGCTACACCTTC.

This clone showed up just once. The chain has TRBV4-2 and TRBJ1-1, with 7 bases that match TRBD1. V lost 4 bases, J lost 5 bases, and 10 bases stayed unmatched. Germline CDR1 reads LGHNA; CDR2 reads YNFKEQ. The CDR3 loop spans 15 amino acids. CDR3 in amino acids: CASSPRQGERTEAFF. The DNA of the CDR3 is TGTGCCAGCAGCCCCCGACAGGGCGAAAGGACTGAAGCTTTCTTT.

This chain joins TRBV6-6 and TRBJ2-7; 10 nucleotides agree with TRBD1. CDR1 and CDR2 from the germline V gene are MNHNY and SVGAGI (reference sequence). V trimming: 3 bases; J trimming: 2 bases; junction bases outside the gene matches: 4. The CDR3 runs 15 residues. In DNA form, the CDR3 reads TGTGCCAGCAGTTATGGACAGGGGGGACCCTACGAGCAGTACTTC. This translates into CASSYGQGGPYEQYF.

The J gene is TRBJ2-7, the V gene TRBV19, with D maybe TRBD1 (6 bases). Germline lookup yields CDR1 LNHDA and CDR2 SQIVND (reference sequence). This CDR3 region has 12 residues. The CDR3 coding sequence is TGTGCAAGGGGGATGGTTTCGTACGAGCAGTACTTC. It specifies CARGMVSYEQYF.

The V call is TRBV7-3, the J call TRBJ2-2, with TRBD1 matching 7 bases. Trimming took 7 bases from V and 4 from J; bases not matched to a gene: 15. Per the germline V gene, CDR1 is SGHTA and CDR2 is FQGTGA. The CDR3 totals 17 residues. The DNA of the CDR3 is TGTGCCAGCACCTCATCTTCCGACAGGGTAGGCACCGGGGAGCTGTTTTTT. Amino acid sequence: CASTSSSDRVGTGELFF. The complete variable domain, with remaining parts taken from reference TRBV7-3 and TRBJ2-2, reads GAGVSQTPSNKVTEKGKYVELRCDPISGHTALYWYRQSLGQGPEFLIYFQGTGAADDSGLPNDRFFAVRPEGSVSTLKIQRTERGDSAVYLCASTSSSDRVGTGELFFGEGSRLTVL.

V gene TRBV29-1 combines with J gene TRBJ1-4; D is unclear. Germline CDR1 reads SQVTM; CDR2 reads ANQGSEA. V was pared by 3 bases and J by 10 bases, with 12 bases between. This CDR3 has 12 residues. In nucleotides, the CDR3 is TGCAGCGTTGAGGGCAGCGGAACAAAACTGTTTTTT. It codes for CSVEGSGTKLFF.

CDR3 DNA: TGTGCCAGCAGTCCTGGGGCCCCGGGCTATGGCTACACCTTC. Protein: CASSPGAPGYGYTF. The chain recombines TRBV27 with TRBJ1-2, with D possibly being TRBD1 (5 bases). From germline, CDR1 is MNHEY and CDR2 SMNVEV (reference sequence). The CDR3 is 14 amino acids. V gave up 5 bases and J gave up 4 bases, with 14 bases separating them.

This sequence joins TRBV19 and TRBJ2-3; TRBD1 aligns across 10 bases. CDR3 length: 17 residues. V dropped 1 base and J dropped 2; count of bases not matched to a gene: 6. In germline, CDR1 is LNHDA, CDR2 SQIVND (reference sequence). The CDR3 sequence: CASSIGPGQGNTDTQYF. CDR3 bases: TGTGCCAGTAGTATAGGGCCGGGACAGGGGAACACAGATACGCAGTATTTT.

This clone was seen only a few times. The V gene is TRBV6-5, the J gene TRBJ2-1; possibly TRBD1 for D (6 bases). From germline, CDR1 is MNHEY and CDR2 SVGAGI. Trimming pared 5 bases from V and 8 bases from J, leaving 19 bases between. The CDR3 runs 15 residues. As DNA, the CDR3 is TGTGCCAGCAGTCCCCAGGGGCCCCTAAGGGATGAGCAGTTCTTC. Its protein product is CASSPQGPLRDEQFF.

The chain couples TRBV6-5 to TRBJ2-3, with TRBD2 matching 7 bases. V gave up 6 bases and J gave up 1 base; unmatched junction bases: 4. The CDR3 totals 14 residues. Germline assignment: CDR1 MNHEY and CDR2 SVGAGI. Here the CDR3 reads CASRSSGRTDTQYF. In DNA, the CDR3 is TGTGCCAGCAGATCTAGCGGACGCACAGATACGCAGTATTTT.

V gene TRBV6-1 combines with J gene TRBJ2-1, with D possibly being TRBD1 (6 bases). This CDR3 has 14 residues. Germline V CDR1 and CDR2: MNHNS, SASEGT. V lost 6 bases to trimming and J lost 2 bases, with 11 bases between them. The CDR3: CASRPTGPYNEQFF. The CDR3, as DNA: TGTGCCAGCAGACCAACAGGGCCCTACAATGAGCAGTTCTTC.

The chain links TRBV5-6 to TRBJ2-3, with TRBD2 matching over 8 bases. The trim removed 4 bases at V and 0 bases at J, leaving 7 bases unmatched. This CDR3 region has 16 residues. Germline V CDR1 and CDR2: SGHDT, YYEEEE. The CDR3 sequence is CASSRLAGSSTDTQYF. The DNA of the CDR3 is TGTGCCAGCAGCCGGTTAGCGGGGTCTAGCACAGATACGCAGTATTTT.

The V and J genes are TRBV4-2 and TRBJ2-1; 10 bases are shared with TRBD2. CDR3 length: 17 residues. V lost 0 bases to trimming and J lost 3 bases; unmatched junction nucleotides: 5. Germline V gene lookup returns CDR1 LGHNA and CDR2 YNFKEQ. The CDR3 reads CASSQDLASGSYNEQFF. CDR3 coding DNA: TGTGCCAGCAGCCAAGATCTGGCTAGCGGGAGCTACAATGAGCAGTTCTTC.